Below, one T cell receptor (beta chain) is given with its context. There is no known antigen for this receptor. Base qualities are not provided; no much larger clone lies one nucleotide away. The time point label here, explained by the study, means: cells obtained before transplantation from donor or recipient. CD3+CD4+ and CD3+CD8+ populations were FACS-sorted from unstimulated pre-transplant donor and recipient cells taken from spleen or lymph nodes. The record originates from a study of graft-versus-host responses after intestinal transplantation (TCRdb year 2021). For context, the study as a whole: The transplants that recipients received were multivisceral, liver-intestinal, or isolated intestinal. A peak of at least 4% donor T cells among recipient peripheral blood mononuclear cells was the definition used for donor T cell macrochimerism. Every recipient was given anti-thymocyte globulin induction, followed by approximately 3 years of maintenance tacrolimus and steroids. To identify alloreactive clones, pre-transplant mixed lymphocyte reaction products were sequenced and then compared with unstimulated pre-transplant donor and recipient T cells. The cohort enrolled 24 intestinal transplant recipients, one of whom was a retransplant, and a few patients without pretransplant specimens were excluded. Graft-versus-host and host-versus-graft alloreactive T cell clones were tracked in the graft, circulation and bone marrow after intestinal transplantation using bulk TCR-beta CDR3 sequencing. Samples from a few later patients were sequenced in-house on an Illumina MiSeq with MiXCR processing rather than by the commercial service.

Here is what the overall study found, with its caveats: Early after transplant, peak levels of circulating GvH clones were associated with declines in HvG clones. High GvH to HvG T cell clonal ratios were observed in the allografts of patients with donor T cell macrochimerism. The conclusions were limited by the relatively low number and heterogeneity of the intestinal transplant patients. GvH clones turned up in recipient bone marrow, with some appearing earlier in ileal mucosa or blood, a pattern consistent with an intestinal mucosal origin.

V was cut back by 2 bases and J by 2 bases, leaving a gap of 6 bases between them. The germline V gene (reference sequence) sets CDR1 to SEHNR and CDR2 to FQNEAQ. The cysteine opens and the phenylalanine closes a CDR3 of 13 amino acids. Only the CDR3 DNA is retained, 39 bases long and in frame from the first base. Library prep was done by the immunoSEQ multiplex PCR assay. In most patients, genomic DNA was isolated using the Qiagen DNeasy Blood and Tissue Kit and sent frozen to Adaptive Biotechnologies for TCR sequencing. For most patients, high-throughput TCR-beta CDR3 sequencing of genomic DNA was performed by Adaptive Biotechnologies. The paper's data handling went like this. Adaptive's ImmunoSEQ software was the source of the TCR sequencing data for roughly 19 patients, while a few other patients were processed with MiXCR and VDJtools. To correct CD4 versus CD8 sorting errors, any sequence found in both subsets at a frequency ratio below 5:1 was removed. CDR3 nucleotide sequences shared between donor and recipient were removed because their origin could not be assigned. To be classed as alloreactive, a clone needed at least 2-fold expansion over unstimulated cells and a minimum CFSE-low frequency of 0.002% (template counts) or 0.001% (read counts). Mappable clones were those detected in sequenced pre-transplant spleen, lymph node, or MLR CFSE-low populations of the donor or recipient. The cumulative frequency of alloreactive clones was calculated as a percentage of all sequences, weighted by copy number. Drawn from immuneACCESS, this table holds only the in-frame rearrangements with V and J called that TCRdb kept. Clones are partly lost; checked studies trace under half to an unresolved V gene and leave the rest unexplained. V and J calls and clone size are copied from that table; D and trimming were computed from the DNA. This sample is represented by about 70,000 clones; 90% of them were singletons. The top ten clones comprise approximately 4.1% of the sample.

This receptor was obtained from a human donor who was the organ donor for an intestinal transplant. The chain uses TRBV7-9 and TRBJ2-5, and possibly TRBD1, on 5 matching bases. The starting material was unstimulated CD8+ T cells sorted from spleen or lymph node cells, obtained before transplant. The bases are TGTGCCAGCAGCTTACCAGGGCAAGAGACCCAGTACTTC. Protein translation: CASSLPGQETQYF.